The rows below give T cell receptor beta chains drawn from one sample of a study of molecular identifiers for immune sequencing clone quantification. Each CDR3 protein gets one entry after TCRdb re-called the PCR reads with MiXCR. Of under 600,000 distinct CDR3 sequences in the sample, 25% are singletons; the top ten hold roughly 0.77%. Sequencing used naive CD8+ T cells from blood, with Jurkat cell RNA spiked in. Source of these receptors: a human donor in good health. Some libraries in this study had Jurkat cell RNA spiked in. CDR3s include the opening cysteine and the closing phenylalanine or tryptophan. D genes are given only for firm matches. For some rows the clone size is stated as once, few or many, or as a class when expanded; others skip it.

>-|TRBV6-2/TRBV6-3|TRBJ2-7|-
CASSHGPYYEQYF
TGTGCCAGCAGCCACGGGCCGTACTACGAGCAGTACTTC
>few|TRBV4-1|TRBJ2-1|-
CASSLTPGLTYNEQFF
TGCGCCAGCAGCCTGACACCAGGGTTGACCTACAATGAGCAGTTCTTC
>-|TRBV5-6|TRBJ2-2|-
CASSFGTDSNTGGLFF
TGTGCCAGCAGTTTCGGGACAGATTCGAACACCGGGGGGCTGTTTTTT
>many|TRBV9|TRBJ2-1|TRBD2
CASSVGQREWYEQFF
TGTGCCAGCAGCGTAGGGCAGCGGGAGTGGTATGAGCAGTTCTTC
>few|TRBV13|TRBJ1-2|TRBD1
CASSFETGAEGYTF
TGTGCCAGCAGCTTCGAGACAGGGGCGGAGGGCTACACCTTC
>-|TRBV23-1|TRBJ2-2|-
CASSPDGSKNTGELFF
TGCGCCAGCAGCCCCGACGGGAGCAAGAACACCGGGGAGCTGTTTTTT
>few|TRBV19|TRBJ2-3|TRBD2
CASSIRGGPTDTQYF
TGTGCCAGTAGTATCCGGGGGGGGCCGACAGATACGCAGTATTTT
>few|TRBV5-1|TRBJ1-4|TRBD1
CASSAPPGQTRGEKLFF
TGCGCCAGCAGCGCACCTCCGGGACAGACCCGAGGGGAAAAACTGTTTTTT
>few|TRBV30|TRBJ2-3|-
CAWSYRSNTDTQYF
TGTGCCTGGAGTTACAGGTCGAACACAGATACGCAGTATTTT
>-|TRBV21-1|TRBJ1-6|-
CASSKEDLPRVSPLHF
TGTGCCAGCAGCAAAGAGGATCTCCCTCGGGTTTCACCCCTCCACTTT
>-|TRBV6-8|TRBJ2-1|-
CASSLSRAGNEQFF
TGTGCCAGCAGTTTGTCCAGGGCGGGCAATGAGCAGTTCTTC
>-|TRBV12-3/TRBV12-4|TRBJ2-3|-
CAGSLVTAITQYF
TGTGCCGGCAGTTTAGTAACTGCGATTACGCAGTATTTT
>few|TRBV30|TRBJ1-1|-
CAWTEGMEAFF
TGTGCCTGGACCGAGGGGATGGAAGCTTTCTTT
>-|TRBV12-3/TRBV12-4|TRBJ1-1|-
CASSRPAMNTEAFF
TGTGCCAGCAGCCGACCGGCGATGAACACTGAAGCTTTCTTT
>-|TRBV9|TRBJ2-7|-
CASSVEGVSSYEQYF
TGTGCCAGCAGCGTCGAGGGGGTTAGCTCCTACGAGCAGTACTTC
>-|TRBV20-1|TRBJ2-7|-
CSARDQSLAYEQYF
TGCAGTGCTAGAGATCAGAGTCTTGCCTACGAGCAGTACTTC
>few|TRBV6-5|TRBJ2-7|-
CASSFTGYYEQYF
TGTGCCAGCAGTTTCACCGGGTACTACGAGCAGTACTTC
>-|TRBV13|TRBJ1-2|-
CASRQQGTYGYTF
TGTGCCAGCAGACAGCAGGGGACATATGGCTACACCTTC
>many|TRBV9|TRBJ2-4|TRBD2
CASSPPKTSENAKNIQYF
TGTGCCAGCAGTCCCCCTAAGACTAGCGAAAATGCCAAAAACATTCAGTACTTC
>-|TRBV25-1|TRBJ2-5|-
CASSELSQTQYF
TGTGCCAGCAGTGAACTATCACAGACCCAGTACTTC
>-|TRBV9|TRBJ2-5|-
CASSPSVGGTETQYF
TGTGCCAGCAGCCCGAGTGTAGGGGGGACAGAGACCCAGTACTTC
>few|TRBV25-1|TRBJ2-6|-
CASQDSSGANVLTF
TGTGCCAGCCAGGACTCCTCTGGGGCCAACGTCCTGACTTTC
>many|TRBV19|TRBJ2-4|-
CASRGAKNIQYF
TGTGCCAGTAGGGGAGCCAAAAACATTCAGTACTTC
>many|TRBV7-6|TRBJ2-3|-
CASSLFSTDTQYF
TGTGCCAGCAGCTTATTCTCGACAGATACGCAGTATTTT
>-|TRBV4-1|TRBJ2-2|TRBD2
CASGAASSGGDTGELFF
TGCGCCAGCGGAGCCGCGTCTAGCGGGGGGGACACCGGGGAGCTGTTTTTT
>few|TRBV6-6|TRBJ1-5|TRBD1
CASSYPRDSVTLSNQPQHF
TGTGCCAGCAGTTACCCTAGGGACAGCGTAACTTTGAGCAATCAGCCCCAGCATTTT
>-|TRBV30|TRBJ1-2|TRBD1
CAWWTGGVEGYTF
TGTGCCTGGTGGACAGGGGGGGTCGAGGGCTACACCTTC
>few|TRBV2|TRBJ1-4|-
CASSEAAGRGGEKLFF
TGTGCCAGCAGTGAAGCAGCGGGCCGGGGGGGTGAAAAACTGTTTTTT
>few|TRBV7-2|TRBJ2-1|TRBD2
CASSPPTPGLAVTALGDEQFF
TGTGCCAGCAGCCCACCGACACCGGGACTAGCGGTTACCGCCTTGGGGGACGAGCAGTTCTTC
>few|TRBV7-6|TRBJ2-1|TRBD2
CASSPSPLAGSSYNEQFF
TGTGCCAGCAGCCCAAGCCCCCTAGCGGGAAGCTCCTACAATGAGCAGTTCTTC
>few|TRBV9|TRBJ1-1|-
CASSGGVWTEAFF
TGTGCCAGCAGCGGGGGGGTGTGGACTGAAGCTTTCTTT